This T cell receptor (beta chain) was sequenced for a study of blood T cell repertoires in COVID-19. Study background: Italy, Spain and the United States were the sources of the convalescent and acute COVID-19 samples. From T cells, B-cell-depleted T cells, or PBMCs came the material, which was cDNA or gDNA.

The CDR3 loop spans 15 amino acids. Germline CDR1 and CDR2: GTSNPN and SVGIG (reference sequence). V was shortened by 1 base and J by 0 bases, with 10 bases between the two germline ends. Authors' methods: Counts of nucleated cells, estimated from reference gene primer amplification, were obtained. TCRdb's table, derived via immunoSEQ multiplex PCR, lists solely in-frame clones and lacks some. That table gives V, J and clone size, and the DNA gave D and trimming. Found here are more than 150,000 clones, around four fifths of them singletons; the top ten hold roughly 2.9%. This rearrangement joins TRBV30 to TRBJ1-5; D perhaps matches TRBD1 (6 bases). The specimen was peripheral blood. This TCR derives from a woman aged 55-70 years with acute or convalescent COVID-19. In nucleotides, the CDR3 is TGTGCCTGGAGTGACAGGGCCTATAGCAATCAGCCCCAGCATTTT. It is translated as CAWSDRAYSNQPQHF.